The TCR beta chain under discussion was sequenced for a study of response to subunit inactivated influenza vaccine. Study outcomes and limitations: After each seasonal influenza vaccination, few new T cells are recruited, the authors suggested.

The CDR3 runs 13 residues. Per germline, CDR1 SGHTA and CDR2 FQGTGA. V lost 5 bases, J lost 7 bases, and 11 bases lay in between. Worth noting for this clonotype: The antigen is not known.

TCRdb re-called the RT-PCR reads through MiXCR, storing one row per CDR3 protein. The data hold about 300,000 distinct CDR3 sequences, with 20% to 25% observed a single time. This receptor was taken from a man between 50 and 75 years old who received an inactivated influenza vaccine. This material consisted of PBMCs from blood, taken less than 22 months after vaccination. V is TRBV7-3 and J is TRBJ2-2, with D unclear. CDR3 bases: TGTGCCAGCAGCCCCGAGTGGGGCGGGGAGCTGTTTTTT. Its protein is CASSPEWGGELFF.